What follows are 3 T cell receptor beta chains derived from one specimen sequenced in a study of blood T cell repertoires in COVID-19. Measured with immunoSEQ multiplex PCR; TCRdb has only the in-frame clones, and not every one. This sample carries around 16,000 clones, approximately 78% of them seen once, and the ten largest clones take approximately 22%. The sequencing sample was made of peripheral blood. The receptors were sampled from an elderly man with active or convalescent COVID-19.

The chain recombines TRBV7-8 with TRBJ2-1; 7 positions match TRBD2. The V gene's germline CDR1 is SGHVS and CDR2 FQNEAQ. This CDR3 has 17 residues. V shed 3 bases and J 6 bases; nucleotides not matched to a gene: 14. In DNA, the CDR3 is TGTGCCAGCAGCTTTAGAAAGGGAGGTTGGGGGGGCAATGAGCAGTTCTTC. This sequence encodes CASSFRKGGWGGNEQFF.

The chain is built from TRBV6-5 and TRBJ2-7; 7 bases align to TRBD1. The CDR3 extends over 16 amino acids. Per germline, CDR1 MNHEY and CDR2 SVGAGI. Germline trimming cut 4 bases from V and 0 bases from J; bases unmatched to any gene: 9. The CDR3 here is CASSFSGTVLSYEQYF. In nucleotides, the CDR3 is TGTGCCAGCAGTTTTTCCGGGACAGTACTCTCCTACGAGCAGTACTTC.

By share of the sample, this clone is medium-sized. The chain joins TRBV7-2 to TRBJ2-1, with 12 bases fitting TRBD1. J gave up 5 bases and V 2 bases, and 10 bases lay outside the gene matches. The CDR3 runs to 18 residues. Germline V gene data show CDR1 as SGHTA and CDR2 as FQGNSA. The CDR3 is CASSLYAYGTGGDNEQFF. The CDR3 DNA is TGTGCCAGCAGCTTATATGCATATGGGACAGGGGGCGACAATGAGCAGTTCTTC.